The TCR beta chain under discussion was sequenced for a study of cytomegalovirus exposure and HLA in healthy donors. Sequencing was performed with immunoSEQ multiplex PCR; in TCRdb, only in-frame clones are kept and a portion is missing. The table lists 200,000 to 250,000 clones, about 90% of them singletons. Study-level results: In vitro data verified a few CMV-associated chains as specific for CMV antigens. A subsequent analysis found that TCR clusters from the first cohort also tended to co-occur in the 120 or so validation repertoires, with about 94% of cluster scores above 0.

The CDR3 loop spans 14 amino acids. Germline V gene sequence: CDR1 SGHTA, CDR2 FQGNSA. The germline V and J ends were trimmed by 4 bases and 4 bases, with 14 bases remaining between them. With regard to this clone: Its antigen is still unknown.

These donors were members of the approximately 110-subject validation cohort, a group separate from the approximately 670-subject first cohort. Sample: PBMCs. The chain employs TRBV7-2 and TRBJ2-7, with D unresolved. The TCR comes from a woman aged 18 to 35 in good health and CMV-seronegative. The CDR3 loop is CASSSPFAVYEQYF. In DNA form, the CDR3 reads TGTGCCAGCAGCTCCCCCTTTGCGGTTTACGAGCAGTACTTC.